Listed below are T cell receptor beta chains from one sample, sequenced in a study of tumor-infiltrating lymphocytes in primary liver carcinoma. TCRdb analysed the multiplex PCR reads with MiXCR anew, one entry per CDR3 protein. The sample carries approximately 190,000 distinct CDR3 sequences, approximately 86% recorded once. Sequencing was carried out using tumor tissue from primary liver carcinoma. The receptors originated from a man aged 40-50 years with primary liver carcinoma and hepatitis B virus infection. The CDR3 runs from the conserved cysteine through the conserved F or W. The order of the fields is CDR3 DNA, CDR3 protein, J gene, clone size, V gene, D gene. The D gene is left open where the match is weak. Size is omitted from some rows. Given values are once, few, many or a class for expanded clones.

DNA: TGCAACGTTGCTGGCGGAGATAACACAGATACGCAGTATTTT
CDR3: CNVAGGDNTDTQYF
J: TRBJ2-3
size: NA
V: TRBV29-1
D: NA

DNA: TGCACCAGCAGCCGATTCCCCCCGCCTGCGGACAATGAGCAGTTCTTC
CDR3: CTSSRFPPPADNEQFF
J: TRBJ2-1
size: NA
V: TRBV4-3
D: NA

DNA: TGTGCCAGCAGTTACTCCTGGGACAGGTCCTACAATGAGCAGCACTTC
CDR3: CASSYSWDRSYNEQHF
J: TRBJ2-1
size: NA
V: TRBV6-5
D: TRBD1

DNA: TGTAGCGTTAGGGCTAGCACGGCGAACACCGGGGAGCTGTTTTTT
CDR3: CSVRASTANTGELFF
J: TRBJ2-2
size: NA
V: TRBV29-1
D: NA

DNA: TGTGCCTGGAGTGCACGTGGACAGGGGATAGGTAATGAGCAATTCTTC
CDR3: CAWSARGQGIGNEQFF
J: TRBJ2-1
size: NA
V: TRBV30
D: TRBD1

DNA: TGTGCCAGCAGCCCCCCGGGACTAGCGGTCGAGCAGTACTTC
CDR3: CASSPPGLAVEQYF
J: TRBJ2-7
size: many
V: TRBV7-9
D: TRBD2

DNA: TGCAGTGTTGTGATGGTAGGGGGGGAAAAACTGTTTTTT
CDR3: CSVVMVGGEKLFF
J: TRBJ1-4
size: NA
V: TRBV29-1
D: NA

DNA: TGTGCCAGCAGTTTAGTTGGGGCATCTGGGAATGAGCAGTTCTTC
CDR3: CASSLVGASGNEQFF
J: TRBJ2-1
size: many
V: TRBV28
D: NA

DNA: TGTGCCAGCACTAGCGGAGGGGACATTCAGTACTTC
CDR3: CASTSGGDIQYF
J: TRBJ2-4
size: many
V: TRBV6-5
D: TRBD2

DNA: TGTGACAGCAGCCACGCCGGGGGAAAGGGGAGCAATGAGCAGTTCTTC
CDR3: CDSSHAGGKGSNEQFF
J: TRBJ2-1
size: NA
V: TRBV4-2
D: NA

DNA: TGTGCCATCAGTGGAACAGGGTGTAGAAATCAGCCCCAGCATTTT
CDR3: CAISGTGCRNQPQHF
J: TRBJ1-5
size: NA
V: TRBV10-3
D: NA

DNA: TGTGCCAGCAGTTACTCCGGGACTAGCGGGAGAGGGAATGAGCAGTTCTTC
CDR3: CASSYSGTSGRGNEQFF
J: TRBJ2-1
size: many
V: TRBV6-5
D: TRBD2

DNA: TGTGCAAGCGGGAATAGGAGCTCTGGGGCCAACGTCCCGACTTTC
CDR3: CASGNRSSGANVPTF
J: TRBJ2-6
size: NA
V: TRBV12-3/TRBV12-4
D: TRBD2

DNA: TGTGCCAGTAGTTTTGTCCATAACTATGGCTACACCTTC
CDR3: CASSFVHNYGYTF
J: TRBJ1-2
size: NA
V: TRBV11-1
D: NA

DNA: TGTGCGAACAGCTTAAAGGCCAATGAGCAGTTCTTC
CDR3: CANSLKANEQFF
J: TRBJ2-1
size: NA
V: TRBV11-3
D: NA